This T cell receptor beta chain comes out of a study of T cells in Graves' hyperthyroidism and ophthalmopathy. This clonotype has at least ten counts. Stability of Graves' hyperthyroidism was defined as absent ophthalmopathy progression within 18 months. The investigators amplified TCR beta CDR3 regions from RNA transcripts. Initially, a first-round RT-PCR of the TCR CDR3 employed the HTBI primer set. TCRdb reprocessed the multiplex PCR reads via MiXCR and lists one record per CDR3 protein. The table lists about 740,000 distinct CDR3 sequences, 12% to 15% of them singletons, with roughly a tenth in the top ten. Sequencing input: blood. This clonotype originated in a woman aged 18-29 years with Graves' hyperthyroidism.

The CDR3 DNA reads TGTGCCAGCAGTTACTCGGGAGGGGTCGGTACCGAAGCTTTCTTT. Protein product: CASSYSGGVGTEAFF. The genes are TRBV6-5 and TRBJ1-1; D is possibly TRBD1 (5 bases). V lost 0 bases and J 8 bases, leaving 16 bases between the germline ends. This CDR3 spans 15 amino acids. Germline V gives CDR1 MNHEY, CDR2 SVGAGI.